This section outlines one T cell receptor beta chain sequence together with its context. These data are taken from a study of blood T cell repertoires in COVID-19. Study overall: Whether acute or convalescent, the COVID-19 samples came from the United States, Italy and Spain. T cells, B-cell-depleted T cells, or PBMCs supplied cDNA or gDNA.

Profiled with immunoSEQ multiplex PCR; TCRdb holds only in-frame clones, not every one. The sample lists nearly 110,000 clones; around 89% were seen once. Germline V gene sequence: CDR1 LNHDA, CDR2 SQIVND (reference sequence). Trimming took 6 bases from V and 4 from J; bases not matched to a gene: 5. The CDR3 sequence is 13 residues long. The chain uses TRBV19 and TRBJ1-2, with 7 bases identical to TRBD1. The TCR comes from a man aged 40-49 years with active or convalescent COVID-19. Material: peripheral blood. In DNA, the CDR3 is TGTGCCAGTAGCAGACAGGGTAGCTATGGCTACACCTTC. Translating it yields CASSRQGSYGYTF.